The 16 T cell receptor beta chains below come from one sample, sequenced in a study of T cell responses to AZD1222 COVID-19 vaccine. Here immunoSEQ multiplex PCR was the method, and the copy in TCRdb shows in-frame clones only, minus some. The data hold some 150,000 clones, with about 93% observed a single time. This specimen was peripheral blood, taken on day 0 of AZD1222 vaccination. Every receptor here comes from an adult in good health.

The rearrangement links TRBV2 to TRBJ2-2, with D perhaps TRBD2 (5 bases). Germline V gene data show CDR1 as SNHLY and CDR2 as FYNNEI. The V end lost 8 bases, the J end lost 3 bases, and 13 bases lay between the germline ends. The CDR3 totals 14 residues. The CDR3 spells CASFFGKYTGELFF. The CDR3 region has the DNA TGTGCCAGCTTCTTCGGGAAGTACACCGGGGAGCTGTTTTTT.

The chain is built from TRBV7-2 and TRBJ1-1; the D gene is possibly TRBD1 (5 bases). CDR3 length: 17 amino acids. CDR1 and CDR2 from the germline V gene are SGHTA and FQGNSA. V was trimmed by 2 bases and J by 2 bases, leaving 18 bases between them. The CDR3 here is CASSLSPIGARNTEAFF. CDR3 sequence (DNA): TGTGCCAGCAGCTTATCCCCCATAGGGGCGAGAAACACTGAAGCTTTCTTT.

V is TRBV19 and J is TRBJ2-7; D remains unclear. The CDR3 contains 11 residues. CDR1 and CDR2 (germline): LNHDA, SQIVND (reference sequence). Trimming left V 1 base short and J 6 bases short, with 4 bases between. CDR3 residues: CASSIGSEQYF. CDR3 sequence (DNA): TGTGCCAGTAGTATAGGGAGCGAGCAGTACTTC.

In its sample, this clone was seen a few times. This chain links TRBV7-9 with TRBJ2-3; D unclear. Looked up from germline, CDR1 is SEHNR and CDR2 is FQNEAQ (reference sequence). The CDR3 extends over 15 amino acids. V lost 5 bases and J 6 bases, leaving 18 bases between the germline ends. CDR3 protein: CASSPLVRFTDTQYF. The CDR3 bases are TGTGCCAGCAGCCCCTTGGTCCGGTTCACGGATACGCAGTATTTT.

This chain connects TRBV2 to TRBJ2-7; D gene ambiguous. The CDR3 has 14 amino acids. The V end lost 3 bases, the J end lost 0 bases, and 9 bases lay between the germline ends. Germline-derived CDR1 and CDR2 are SNHLY and FYNNEI. CDR3 sequence (DNA): TGTGCCAGCAGTGATGCGGACCCCTCCTACGAGCAGTACTTC. Protein: CASSDADPSYEQYF.

The V call is TRBV9, the J call TRBJ2-3; D uncertain. Germline V gives CDR1 SGDLS, CDR2 YYNGEE. The CDR3 has 16 residues. Trimming left V 0 bases short and J 4 bases short, with 15 bases between. Here the CDR3 DNA reads TGTGCCAGCAGCGTAGGAGTTACCACAAAGGCAGATACGCAGTATTTT. Amino acids: CASSVGVTTKADTQYF. The full variable domain, its missing parts supplied by reference TRBV9 and TRBJ2-3, is DSGVTQTPKHLITATGQRVTLRCSPRSGDLSVYWYQQSLDQGLQFLIQYYNGEERAKGNILERFSAQQFPDLHSELNLSSLELGDSALYFCASSVGVTTKADTQYFGPGTRLTVL.

This clone was seen a single time. CDR3 residues: CASRFGLQETQYF. The CDR3 bases are TGTGCCAGCAGGTTCGGGCTCCAAGAGACCCAGTACTTC. V usage is TRBV5-5 and J usage is TRBJ2-5; D remains ambiguous. There are 13 residues in the CDR3. Between the trimmed V and J ends, which lost 5 bases and 1 base, there was a span of 9 bases. The germline CDR1 and CDR2 sequences are SGHKS and YYEKEE (reference sequence).

The V call is TRBV19, the J call TRBJ2-1; 7 bases map to TRBD1. This CDR3 is built from 13 residues. With 10 bases clipped from V and 2 bases from J, the junction kept 5 bases outside the gene matches. CDR1 is LNHDA and CDR2 is SQIVND in the germline V gene (reference sequence). CDR3: CATRQGPYNEQFF. For the CDR3, the DNA is TGTGCCACAAGACAGGGACCCTACAATGAGCAGTTCTTC.

This clone was seen more than once but under ten times. This sequence joins TRBV28 and TRBJ2-7; D gene unclear. The V and J ends lost 6 bases and 5 bases respectively, with 14 bases between them. The germline V gene has CDR1 MDHEN and CDR2 SYDVKM. This CDR3 is 13 amino acids long. DNA for the CDR3: TGTGCCAGCAGGTGGTTCTCTGGCCACGAGCAGTACTTC. Its protein is CASRWFSGHEQYF.

The chain carries TRBV5-6 and TRBJ2-1, with 10 bases identical to TRBD2. CDR3 length: 15 residues. The V and J ends lost 0 bases and 6 bases, in that order; junction bases with no gene match: 3. CDR1 is SGHDT and CDR2 is YYEEEE in the germline V gene. The CDR3 region has the DNA TGTGCCAGCAGCTTGGGGCTAGCGGGAGCCAATGAGCAGTTCTTC. This gives the protein CASSLGLAGANEQFF.

The gene calls are TRBV28 and TRBJ2-7; D could derive from TRBD1 or TRBD2 (7 bases each). CDR1 is MDHEN and CDR2 is SYDVKM in the germline V gene. The V end was cut by 5 bases, the J end by 6 bases, with 17 bases between. The CDR3 is made up of 14 amino acids. For the CDR3, the DNA is TGTGCCAGCAGTACTCCAGGGGGGGCGAGCGAGCAGTACTTC. Amino acids: CASSTPGGASEQYF.

The rearrangement joins TRBV18 to TRBJ2-7; the D gene is possibly TRBD1 (5 bases). The V gene's germline CDR1 is KGHSH and CDR2 LQKENI. Trimming stripped 6 bases from V and 4 bases from J, with 16 bases between. This CDR3 spans 14 amino acids. The CDR3 nucleotides read TGTGCCAGCTCGGAGTCTAGACAGACTTACGAGCAGTACTTC. Translating it yields CASSESRQTYEQYF. Combining the CDR3 with reference TRBV18 and TRBJ2-7 gives the whole variable domain NAGVMQNPRHLVRRRGQEARLRCSPMKGHSHVYWYRQLPEEGLKFMVYLQKENIIDESGMPKERFSAEFPKEGPSILRIQQVVRGDSAAYFCASSESRQTYEQYFGPGTRLTVT.

The chain joins TRBV6-1 to TRBJ1-6; D may be TRBD1 (6 bases). V was pared by 2 bases and J by 3 bases, with 14 bases between. The germline gives CDR1 MNHNS, CDR2 SASEGT. The CDR3 covers 17 residues. The CDR3 is CASSERGSAGYNSPLHF. CDR3 coding DNA: TGTGCCAGCAGTGAAAGGGGGTCGGCCGGCTATAATTCACCCCTCCACTTT.

This rearrangement joins TRBV7-2 to TRBJ2-1; 7 bases are a match to TRBD2. J was trimmed by 2 bases and V by 1 base; bases with no gene match: 8. Germline CDR1 SGHTA, CDR2 FQGNSA. The CDR3 runs 17 residues. The CDR3 sequence: CASSLVHETSPYNEQFF. CDR3 coding DNA: TGTGCCAGCAGCTTAGTACACGAGACTAGCCCCTACAATGAGCAGTTCTTC. The variable domain in full, completed from reference TRBV7-2 and TRBJ2-1, reads GAGVSQSPSNKVTEKGKDVELRCDPISGHTALYWYRQSLGQGLEFLIYFQGNSAPDKSGLPSDRFSAERTGGSVSTLTIQRTQQEDSAVYLCASSLVHETSPYNEQFFGPGTRLTVL.

The chain has TRBV9 and TRBJ2-5; D gene uncertain. Per germline, CDR1 SGDLS and CDR2 YYNGEE. Trimming shortened V by 4 bases and J by 4 bases, and 14 bases separated the two germline ends. The CDR3 contains 14 residues. The CDR3 region has the DNA TGTGCCAGCAGCCCCCGAATCGGTACAGAGACCCAGTACTTC. This encodes CASSPRIGTETQYF. Variable domain in full (rest from reference TRBV9 and TRBJ2-5): DSGVTQTPKHLITATGQRVTLRCSPRSGDLSVYWYQQSLDQGLQFLIQYYNGEERAKGNILERFSAQQFPDLHSELNLSSLELGDSALYFCASSPRIGTETQYFGPGTRLLVL.

The chain carries TRBV7-9 and TRBJ2-3; 10 bases are a match to TRBD1. V was pared by 2 bases and J by 6 bases, with 5 bases of the junction left unmatched. The CDR3 is 15 residues long. Germline V gene lookup returns CDR1 SEHNR and CDR2 FQNEAQ (reference sequence). CDR3 in DNA: TGTGCCAGCAGCTTACTGACAGGGGGCGCGGATACGCAGTATTTT. Translating it yields CASSLLTGGADTQYF.